The source of this TCR beta chain is a study of Ad26.COV2.S vaccination and SARS-CoV-2 variants. Looked up from germline, CDR1 is SGDLS and CDR2 is YYNGEE. The CDR3 has 17 residues. With 2 bases clipped from V and 5 bases from J, the junction kept 9 bases outside the gene matches. Treatment denoted: some 20 received Ad26.COV2.S at low or high dose, single or two shots; 5 received placebo; per-sample allocation not given. After the first vaccine or placebo injection, samples were drawn on day 63. Clones were read by immunoSEQ multiplex PCR, and TCRdb kept only the in-frame ones, dropping some. The repertoire consists of 350,000 to 450,000 clones, with around 92% occurring once and the leading ten covering about 1.6%.

The TCR was taken from a person between 18 and 60 years old who received the Ad26.COV2.S COVID-19 vaccine or a placebo. Sequenced here: peripheral blood, sampled in a trial of Ad26.COV2.S vaccine versus placebo. V gene TRBV9 combines with J gene TRBJ2-2; TRBD2 matches 10 bases. In DNA, the CDR3 is TGTGCCAGCAGCGTTCGTTCTAGCGGGGGAGGTACCGGGGAGCTGTTTTTT. It encodes CASSVRSSGGGTGELFF. The full variable domain, in which reference TRBV9 and TRBJ2-2 provide the parts outside the CDR3, is DSGVTQTPKHLITATGQRVTLRCSPRSGDLSVYWYQQSLDQGLQFLIQYYNGEERAKGNILERFSAQQFPDLHSELNLSSLELGDSALYFCASSVRSSGGGTGELFFGEGSRLTVL.